A selection of T cell receptor beta chains follows, all from one sample in a study of T-cell reconstitution after alpha-beta-depleted transplantation in children. MiXCR, run by TCRdb on the PCR reads, gives a single entry per CDR3 protein. The data show 240,000 or so distinct CDR3 sequences, 12% seen once. The starting material was PBMCs from the stem cell graft donor, obtained from the stem cell graft. Receptors originate from a human donor who donated a stem cell graft to a child with acute lymphoblastic leukemia. Both conserved end residues are part of each CDR3.

>TRBV18|TRBJ1-5
CASSPQEGEHQPQHF
>TRBV9|TRBJ2-2
CASSLPKTGDDNTGELFF
>TRBV11-1|TRBJ1-6
CASSSQGLGSPLHF
>TRBV28|TRBJ2-7
CASSSPAGVTYEQYF
>TRBV11-2|TRBJ2-1
CASSLDLAGGPYNEQFF
>TRBV20-1|TRBJ2-7
CSAIRTGPYEQYF
>TRBV10-3|TRBJ1-1
CAIGSRAEAFF
>TRBV7-9|TRBJ2-2
CASSGSGIF
>TRBV20-1|TRBJ2-3
CSARARGQGNTQYF
>TRBV4-2|TRBJ2-7
CASSQAGGIASRSIYEQYF
>TRBV5-1|TRBJ2-5
CASSLELDRGAQYF
>TRBV6-2/TRBV6-3|TRBJ1-6
CASRRWIWRQGHSPLHF
>TRBV20-1|TRBJ2-2
CSARVPTSGDTGELFF
>TRBV6-5|TRBJ1-5
CASSYSDRGRLDQPQHF
>TRBV20-1|TRBJ2-7
CSDLDGETYEQYF
>TRBV24-1|TRBJ2-3
CATSDNGKSVTDTQYF
>TRBV7-9|TRBJ2-1
CASLPSGPYNEQFF
>TRBV14|TRBJ1-1
CASSLRIRTGPNTEAFF
>TRBV4-3|TRBJ2-3
CASSQDRGWVQTQYF
>TRBV19|TRBJ2-1
CASREGARGSYNEQFF
>TRBV12-3/TRBV12-4|TRBJ1-2
CASNLSNQLLGGYTF
>TRBV29-1|TRBJ1-4
CSVKNGKLFF
>TRBV24-1|TRBJ2-5
CATSQGQKETQYF
>TRBV6-2/TRBV6-3|TRBJ2-1
CASRPSAGGRNEQFF
>TRBV5-1|TRBJ1-2
CASSLEPGPNYGYTF
>TRBV6-2/TRBV6-3|TRBJ2-2
CASSLPGHYTGELFF
>TRBV12-3/TRBV12-4|TRBJ1-4
CASSWDLTANEKLFF